The source of this T cell receptor (beta chain) is a study of persistence of HIV-infected CD4 T cells (dated by TCRdb to the early 2020s). About the investigation overall: CMV- and HIV-1 Gag-responding CD4+ T cells were isolated from ART-treated individuals so that antigen-driven clonal expansion of HIV-1-infected cells could be examined. The median time the participants had spent on suppressive ART was 8 years. Peripheral blood samples of up to roughly 200 mL were taken at multiple time points, with the exception of a couple of participants who underwent leukapheresis at a single time point. Proviral sequencing was used to assess clonality among infected cells, whereas TCRbeta sequencing gauged the clonality of all cells within each sorted population. For the TCR cluster analysis across participants, roughly 8 participants were included for CMV and over 5 participants for Gag.

What this sample's treatment or condition label stands for: suppressive antiretroviral therapy. Lysates of CMV-infected fibroblasts at approximately 9.6 ug/mL were used to stimulate the cells. Memory populations depleted of antigen-responding cells were obtained by sorting nonresponding CD40L-negative CD69-negative CD45RO-high memory CD4+ T cells. HIV-1-infected adults in whom suppressive ART had been started during chronic infection were enrolled as participants. For at least 4 years, participants had undetectable plasma HIV-1 RNA, below 50 copies/mL. To be included, participants needed a CD4+ T cell count above 400 cells/uL and a positive CMV serology. Before stimulation, PBMCs were isolated using density centrifugation and then depleted of CD8+ T cells. CD8-depleted PBMCs were stimulated for roughly 20 hours with anti-CD28/CD49d costimulation, CD40-blocking antibody and enfuvirtide to prevent new infections. Cells were sorted on a Beckman Coulter MoFlo Legacy or XDP sorter, with propidium iodide excluding dead cells. Genomic DNA was extracted with the QIAamp DNA Mini Kit for samples above one million cells, otherwise with the Quick-DNA Microprep Kit.

As concerns this clone: Its target antigen remains unknown. No clone much larger than this one lies a single base away; base qualities are absent.

Inclusive of the bounding cysteine and phenylalanine, the CDR3 is 16 residues long. The kept DNA is CDR3 alone, 48 bases in frame from the first base. From V the trimming removes 4 bases and from J it removes 3 bases, while the gene matches leave 11 bases of the junction unaccounted for. Sequences SGHRS (CDR1) and YFSETQ (CDR2) are obtained from the germline V gene. General findings and caveats noted by the study authors: Bulk TCR analyses could not be limited to the rare CMV-responding cells that actually contained HIV-1 proviruses. Degenerate expanded CDR3beta sequences were enriched in antigen-responding cells, suggesting convergent selection of CD4+ responses to CMV and Gag. Few individuals were included in the study, and only a limited range of antigens was tested. Within the same sorted populations, how oligoclonal the TCRs were correlated with how oligoclonal the proviruses were. TCRbeta richness in CMV- and Gag-responding cells was significantly lower than in anti-CD3/anti-CD28-responding cells; CMV-responding cells had higher oligoclonality than CD3/CD28-stimulated and Gag-responding cells.

The immunoSEQ hsTCRB assay version 4 in survey mode was used to sequence TCRbeta repertoires from genomic DNA. Genomic DNA was diluted to 8 to 10 ng/uL, using up to about 1 ug per sample for TCRbeta sequencing. As for how the authors treated the data: TCRbeta data analysis was done in ImmunoSeq Analyzer 3.0, and diversity was calculated on productive nucleotide rearrangements. Lower-bound TCR diversity was estimated with the improved Chao index, and clonality with the Gini coefficient using the Immunarch R package. Different nucleotide rearrangements encoding the same CDR3beta amino acid sequence were counted as distinct clonotypes. Differential abundance analysis identified TCRbeta sequences significantly enriched in antigen-responding cells relative to anti-CD3/anti-CD28-activated cells. GLIPH2 clustered TCRs by predicted peptide-MHC specificity, both within individual participants and across merged participant data sets. TCRdb's version of the immuneACCESS table is confined to in-frame rearrangements and falls short of the full clone set. An unresolved V gene accounts for under half of the shortfall where checked; the remainder is of unknown origin. V, J and clone size are those of that table, while D and trimming were read from the DNA. This sample gives fewer than 35,000 clones in total; roughly 80% of them show up just once. Together, the top ten hold 5% to 7.5% of the sample.

The V and J genes are TRBV5-1 and TRBJ2-3; 7 bases in the middle match TRBD2. Sequencing was performed on CD4+ T cells sorted from PBMCs after roughly 18-hour stimulation, taken from a patient who received antiretroviral therapy. Reading the label with the study, this specimen's cell subset or site is: CD40L-CD69- CD45RO-high memory CD4 T cells not responding to CMV lysate. This clonotype was sampled from an adult woman with HIV who was CMV-seropositive. The sequence in DNA is TGCGCCAGCAGCGAAGGACTAGTAGTGGTGACAGATACGCAGTATTTT. The translation is CASSEGLVVVTDTQYF.